One T cell receptor (beta chain) is described in this entry. What antigen it recognizes has not been identified. No base qualities exist here, and no much larger clone lies one base off it. From each donor, a single peripheral blood sample of around 0.12 L on average was drawn into heparinised tubes. Naive, central memory, regulatory and stem cell-like memory CD4+ T cells were sorted on a BD FACSAria II using a panel including CD45RO, CCR7, CD25, CD127, CD95 and CD27. All sorted populations exceeded 95% purity. PBMCs were separated immediately by Lymphoprep density gradient centrifugation and were stained directly, without being cultured. So that batch effects would be minimized, each experiment stained and sorted samples in pairs, pairing one healthy donor with one patient. V lost 7 bases and J lost 11 bases, and the count of bases not matched to a germline gene is 7. The CDR1 and CDR2 encoded by the germline V gene (reference sequence) are SEHNR and FQNEAQ. Measured from the cysteine to the phenylalanine, the CDR3 is 11 residues long. Only the CDR3 portion is preserved as DNA: 33 bases, with reading frame beginning at the first base.

All of the isolated RNA was reverse transcribed with the High Capacity cDNA Reverse Transcription Kit, so expressed TCRB transcripts were sequenced. Deep immunoSEQ sequencing was performed on naive, central memory and regulatory T cell samples, with an average of roughly 3.6 million total reads per sample. Sorted cells were lysed in RLT buffer and RNA was extracted with DNase-treated RNeasy Micro or Mini kits, depending on cell number. Each cell subset was processed on its own to prevent cross-contamination, while patient and healthy donor samples were processed together. The immunoSEQ multiplex PCR was used to amplify TCRB sequences from cDNA, yielding 87-bp fragments that span the CDR3 region. Amplicons were sequenced on the Illumina HiSeq platform. On the study's bioinformatics: Synthetic template baselines were used to correct PCR bias computationally, reads within Hamming distance 2 were collapsed, and singletons that could not be merged were discarded. Reads were aligned against IMGT so that V, D and J genes, CDR3 length and insertions or deletions at six rearrangement sites could be assigned. Within each subset, clonotype counts were normalized to sorted cell number, and only after that were true diversity and Gini coefficients computed with the tcR R package. The overlap coefficient, calculated on TCRB nucleotide sequences, was used to measure repertoire sharing. As a proxy for the pre-selection repertoire, out-of-frame TCRB sequences from naive cells were analyzed. This immuneACCESS table, as held by TCRdb, lists in-frame sequences with V and J called but not all clones. Of the missing ones, under half trace to an unresolved V gene in checked studies; the others have no known cause. That table is the source of V, J and clone size, and D and trimming were worked out from the DNA. Across this sample there are under 300,000 clones, with 24% seen only once. Around 0.013% of the sample comes from the top ten.

This sample is part of a study of beta chain features in type 1 diabetes (dated by TCRdb to between 2017 and 2018). Notes on the research overall: No differences in mean age, gender distribution, total cell number or subset yield were found between patients and healthy donors. Across all samples, approximately 100 million sorted cells were examined, and cell number per subset correlated strongly with RNA yield. In the study, TCRB repertoires of sorted circulating CD4+ T cell subsets from recently diagnosed type 1 diabetes patients were compared with those of matched healthy donors. Regulatory and stem cell-like memory subsets were isolated from only 8 patients and roughly eight healthy donors, whereas naive and central memory subsets came from all 28 donors. The paper as a whole reports these results and caveats: Naive, central memory and regulatory TCRB repertoires appeared to be more alike among patients than among healthy donors. Because cDNA was sequenced instead of genomic DNA, activated cells with high expression could be over-represented, although the groups did not differ in activation or CD3 levels. Type 1 diabetes patients showed a moderate but significant shortening of TCRB CDR3 length in all four CD4+ subsets. At VDJ recombination sites, type 1 diabetes patients had fewer insertions and more deleted nucleotides, which implies abnormalities in thymic rearrangement. PCR may preferentially amplify shorter templates, but because patient and control samples were amplified and corrected together, any resulting skew would affect both groups equally. HLA sub-analyses involved small numbers of individuals, so any influence of HLA type on TCRB rearrangement remained unresolved.

The receptor's source is a woman aged 30 to 39 with type 1 diabetes. The chain is made from TRBV7-9 and TRBJ1-1, and 7 junctional nucleotides match TRBD1. Sample: naive CD4+ T cells from blood. This specimen's cell subset or site label, per the study, means: true naive CD4+ T cells. The CDR3 region reads CASTLTGSAFF. The nucleotide sequence is TGTGCCAGCACCTTGACAGGGTCTGCTTTCTTT.